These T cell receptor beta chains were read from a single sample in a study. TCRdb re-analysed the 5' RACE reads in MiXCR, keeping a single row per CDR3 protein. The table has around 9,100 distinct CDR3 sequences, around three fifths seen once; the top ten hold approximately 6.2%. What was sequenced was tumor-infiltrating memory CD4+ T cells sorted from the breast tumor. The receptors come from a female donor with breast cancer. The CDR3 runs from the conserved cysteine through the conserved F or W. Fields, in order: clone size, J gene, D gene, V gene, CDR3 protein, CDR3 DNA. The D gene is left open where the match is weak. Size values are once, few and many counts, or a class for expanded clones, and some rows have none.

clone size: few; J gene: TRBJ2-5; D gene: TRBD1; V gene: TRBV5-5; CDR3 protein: CASSLKGGAETQYF; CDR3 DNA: TGTGCCAGCAGCTTGAAAGGGGGCGCAGAGACCCAGTACTTC
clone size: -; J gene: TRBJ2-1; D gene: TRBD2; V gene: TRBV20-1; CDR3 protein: CSARGGLAGLGNEQFF; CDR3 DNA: TGCAGTGCTAGGGGGGGACTAGCGGGTCTGGGGAATGAGCAGTTCTTC
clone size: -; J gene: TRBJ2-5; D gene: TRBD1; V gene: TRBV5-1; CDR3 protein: CASSWTGTDQETQYF; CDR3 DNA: TGCGCCAGCAGCTGGACAGGGACCGACCAAGAGACCCAGTACTTC
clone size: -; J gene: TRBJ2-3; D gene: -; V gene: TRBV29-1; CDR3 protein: CSVVPPLEDTQYF; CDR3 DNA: TGCAGCGTTGTTCCCCCTCTGGAAGATACGCAGTATTTT
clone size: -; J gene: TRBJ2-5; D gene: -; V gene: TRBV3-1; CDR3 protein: CASKGHPAFVQETQYF; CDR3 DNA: TGTGCCAGCAAGGGACATCCCGCGTTCGTCCAAGAGACCCAGTACTTC
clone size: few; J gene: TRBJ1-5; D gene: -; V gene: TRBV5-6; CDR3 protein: CASSRGRGGNQPQHF; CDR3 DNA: TGTGCCAGCAGCCGGGGGAGGGGAGGCAATCAGCCCCAGCATTTT
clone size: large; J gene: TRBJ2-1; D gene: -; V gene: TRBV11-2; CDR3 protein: CASSLLTGPEQFF; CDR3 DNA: TGTGCCAGCAGCTTACTAACAGGGCCAGAGCAGTTCTTC
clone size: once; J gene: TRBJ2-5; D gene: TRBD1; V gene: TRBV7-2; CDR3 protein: CASSRPAGGGQETQYF; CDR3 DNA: TGTGCCAGCAGCCGCCCGGCAGGGGGCGGCCAAGAGACCCAGTACTTC
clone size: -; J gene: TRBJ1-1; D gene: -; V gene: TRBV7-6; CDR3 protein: CASSLDGQNTEAFF; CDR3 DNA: TGTGCCAGCAGCTTAGATGGTCAGAACACTGAAGCTTTCTTT
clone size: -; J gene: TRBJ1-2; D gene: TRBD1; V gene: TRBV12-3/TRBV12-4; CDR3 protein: CASSFGTATPYGYTF; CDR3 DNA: TGTGCCAGCAGTTTCGGGACAGCAACCCCCTATGGCTACACCTTC
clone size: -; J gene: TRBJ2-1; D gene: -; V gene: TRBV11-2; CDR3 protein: CASSLGHIGTYNEQFF; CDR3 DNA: TGTGCCAGCAGCCTCGGACACATCGGAACCTACAATGAGCAGTTCTTC
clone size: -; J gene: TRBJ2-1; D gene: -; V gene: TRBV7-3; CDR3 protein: CAGSLGWANNEQFF; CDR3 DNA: TGTGCCGGCAGCTTAGGGTGGGCAAACAATGAGCAGTTCTTC
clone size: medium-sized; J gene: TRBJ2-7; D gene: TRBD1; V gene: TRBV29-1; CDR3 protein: CSVVARGNEQYF; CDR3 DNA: TGCAGCGTTGTAGCCAGGGGGAACGAGCAGTACTTC
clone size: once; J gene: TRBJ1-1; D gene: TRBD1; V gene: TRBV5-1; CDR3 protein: CASSSDTGDKAFF; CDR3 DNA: TGCGCCAGCAGCTCCGACACAGGGGACAAAGCTTTCTTT
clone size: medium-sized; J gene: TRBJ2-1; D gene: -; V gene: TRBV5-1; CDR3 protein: CASSFDNYNEQFF; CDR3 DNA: TGCGCCAGCAGCTTCGACAACTACAATGAGCAGTTCTTC
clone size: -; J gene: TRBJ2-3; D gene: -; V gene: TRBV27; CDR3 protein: CASSSRTTSHTDTQYF; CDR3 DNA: TGTGCCAGCAGCTCCCGGACTACGTCCCATACAGATACGCAGTATTTT
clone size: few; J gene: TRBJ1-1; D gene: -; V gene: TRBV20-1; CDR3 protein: CSARGGDLMNTEAFF; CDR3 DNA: TGCAGTGCTAGGGGCGGAGATCTTATGAACACTGAAGCTTTCTTT
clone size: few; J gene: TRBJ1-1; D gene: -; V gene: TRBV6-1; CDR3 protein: CASRSLGAEAFF; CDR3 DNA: TGTGCCAGCAGGAGCTTAGGGGCTGAAGCTTTCTTT
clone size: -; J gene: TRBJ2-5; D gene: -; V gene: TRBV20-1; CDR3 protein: CSAAAGQETQYF; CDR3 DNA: TGCAGTGCTGCGGCTGGCCAAGAGACCCAGTACTTC
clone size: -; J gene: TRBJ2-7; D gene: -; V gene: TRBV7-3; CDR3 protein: CASSLTSRDISEQYF; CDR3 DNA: TGTGCCAGCAGCTTAACGTCCAGGGACATCAGCGAGCAGTACTTC
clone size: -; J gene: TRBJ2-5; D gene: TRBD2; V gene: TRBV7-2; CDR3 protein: CASSLGPAGGETQYF; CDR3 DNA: TGTGCCAGCAGCTTAGGGCCAGCGGGAGGCGAGACCCAGTACTTC
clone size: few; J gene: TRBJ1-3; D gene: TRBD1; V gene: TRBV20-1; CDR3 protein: CSAIDGTASGNTIYF; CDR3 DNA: TGCAGTGCTATTGACGGGACAGCCTCTGGAAACACCATATATTTT
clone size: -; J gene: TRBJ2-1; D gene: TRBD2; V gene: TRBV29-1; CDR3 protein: CSVEVQGLAGGVTQFF; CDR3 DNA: TGCAGCGTTGAAGTTCAGGGACTAGCGGGTGGGGTGACGCAGTTCTTC
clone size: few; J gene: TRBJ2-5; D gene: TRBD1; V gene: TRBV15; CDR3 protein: CATSNRRTGAQETQYF; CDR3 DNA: TGTGCCACCAGCAACCGGAGGACAGGGGCCCAAGAGACCCAGTACTTC
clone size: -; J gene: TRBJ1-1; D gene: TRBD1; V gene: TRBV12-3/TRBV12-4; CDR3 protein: CASSFPRGQHTEAFF; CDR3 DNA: TGTGCCAGCAGTTTCCCCAGGGGGCAGCACACTGAAGCTTTCTTT
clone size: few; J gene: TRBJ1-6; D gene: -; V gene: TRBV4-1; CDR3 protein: CASSRGGTGGPPLHF; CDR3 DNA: TGCGCCAGCAGCCGCGGGGGGACCGGCGGTCCACCCCTCCACTTT
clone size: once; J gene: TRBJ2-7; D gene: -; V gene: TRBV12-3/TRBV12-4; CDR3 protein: CASRVGGFNEQYF; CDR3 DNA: TGTGCCAGCAGGGTTGGAGGGTTCAACGAGCAGTACTTC
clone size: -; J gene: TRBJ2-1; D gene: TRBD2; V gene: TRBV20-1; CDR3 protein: CSARYGLAGVEQFF; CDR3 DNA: TGCAGTGCTAGATACGGGCTAGCGGGAGTTGAGCAGTTCTTC
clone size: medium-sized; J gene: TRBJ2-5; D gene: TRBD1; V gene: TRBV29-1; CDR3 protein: CSVGTGGSGETQYF; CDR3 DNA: TGCAGCGTTGGAACAGGGGGCTCGGGGGAGACCCAGTACTTC
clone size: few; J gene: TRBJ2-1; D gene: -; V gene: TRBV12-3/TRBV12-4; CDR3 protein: CASSLWAPSQNEQFF; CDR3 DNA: TGTGCCAGCAGTTTATGGGCGCCCTCTCAAAATGAGCAGTTCTTC
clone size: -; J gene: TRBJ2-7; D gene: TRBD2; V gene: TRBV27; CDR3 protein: CASSRGAGGYEQYF; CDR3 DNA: TGTGCCAGCAGCCGGGGGGCGGGGGGTTACGAGCAGTACTTC
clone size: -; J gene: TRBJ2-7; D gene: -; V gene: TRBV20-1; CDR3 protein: CSARFGGSYEQYF; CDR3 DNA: TGCAGTGCTAGATTCGGGGGTTCCTACGAGCAGTACTTC
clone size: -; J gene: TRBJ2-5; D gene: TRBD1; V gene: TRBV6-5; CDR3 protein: CASSTWGTGGETQYF; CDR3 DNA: TGTGCCAGCAGTACCTGGGGGACAGGGGGGGAGACCCAGTACTTC
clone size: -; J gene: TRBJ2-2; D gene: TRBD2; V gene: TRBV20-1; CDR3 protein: CSARLTSGRLLGGELFF; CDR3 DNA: TGCAGTGCTAGGTTGACTAGCGGGAGACTTCTAGGCGGGGAGCTGTTTTTT
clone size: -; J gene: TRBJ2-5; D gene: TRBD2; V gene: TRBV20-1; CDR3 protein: CSARDPRGAGAQETQYF; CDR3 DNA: TGCAGTGCTAGAGATCCGCGGGGGGCGGGAGCTCAAGAGACCCAGTACTTC
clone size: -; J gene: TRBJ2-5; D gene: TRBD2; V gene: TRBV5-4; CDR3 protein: CASSLAGGAETQYF; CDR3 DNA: TGTGCCAGCAGCCTCGCCGGGGGGGCGGAGACCCAGTACTTC
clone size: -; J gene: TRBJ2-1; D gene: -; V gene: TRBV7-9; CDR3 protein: CASSLLLETVTNEQFF; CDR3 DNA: TGCGCCAGCAGCTTACTTTTAGAGACGGTGACCAATGAGCAGTTCTTC
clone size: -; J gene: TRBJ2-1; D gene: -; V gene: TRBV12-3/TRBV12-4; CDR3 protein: CASSPGSYIYNEQFF; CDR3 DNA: TGTGCCAGCAGCCCCGGGTCCTACATCTACAATGAGCAGTTCTTC
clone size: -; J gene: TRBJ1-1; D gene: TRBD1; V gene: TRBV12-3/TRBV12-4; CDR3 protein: CASTLTTGTTEAFF; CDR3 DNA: TGTGCCAGCACCCTCACGACAGGGACGACTGAAGCTTTCTTT
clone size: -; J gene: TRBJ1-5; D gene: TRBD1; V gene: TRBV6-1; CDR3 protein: CASSGVGQGANNQPQHF; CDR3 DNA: TGTGCCAGCAGTGGGGTGGGACAGGGGGCTAACAATCAGCCCCAGCATTTT
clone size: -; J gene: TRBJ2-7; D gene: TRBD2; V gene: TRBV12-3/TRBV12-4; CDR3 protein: CASSSPGGSYEQYF; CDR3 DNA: TGTGCCAGCAGTTCCCCGGGAGGGTCCTACGAGCAGTACTTC
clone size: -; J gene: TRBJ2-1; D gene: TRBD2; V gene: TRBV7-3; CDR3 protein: CASSLTALSGRLNEQFF; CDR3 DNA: TGTGCCAGCAGCTTAACGGCGTTGAGCGGGAGGCTCAATGAGCAGTTCTTC
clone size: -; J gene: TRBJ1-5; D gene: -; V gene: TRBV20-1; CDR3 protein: CSALGGLSQPQHF; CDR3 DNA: TGCAGTGCCCTGGGGGGGTTATCCCAGCCCCAGCATTTT
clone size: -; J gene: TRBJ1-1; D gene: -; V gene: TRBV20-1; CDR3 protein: CSAREGGVRAFF; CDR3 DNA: TGCAGTGCTAGAGAGGGGGGCGTTAGAGCTTTCTTT
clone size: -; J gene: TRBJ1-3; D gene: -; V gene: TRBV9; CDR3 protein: CASSAADTIYF; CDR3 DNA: TGTGCCAGCAGCGCCGCGGACACCATATATTTT
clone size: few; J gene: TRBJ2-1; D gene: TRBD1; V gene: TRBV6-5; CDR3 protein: CASSESGTGTNEQFF; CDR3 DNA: TGTGCCAGCAGTGAATCCGGGACAGGGACGAATGAGCAGTTCTTC
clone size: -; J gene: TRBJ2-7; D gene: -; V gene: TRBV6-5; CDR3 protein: CASNSRYEGAYEQYF; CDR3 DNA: TGTGCCAGCAATTCTCGGTACGAGGGGGCCTACGAGCAGTACTTC
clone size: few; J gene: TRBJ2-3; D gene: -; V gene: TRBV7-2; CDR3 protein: CASSLARRDTTDTQYF; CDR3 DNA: TGTGCCAGCAGCTTAGCACGGCGGGATACCACAGATACGCAGTATTTT
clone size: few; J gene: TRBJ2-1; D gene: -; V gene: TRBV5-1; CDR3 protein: CASSSTYGGKGVNEQFF; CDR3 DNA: TGCGCCAGCAGCTCAACCTACGGGGGGAAGGGGGTGAATGAGCAGTTCTTC
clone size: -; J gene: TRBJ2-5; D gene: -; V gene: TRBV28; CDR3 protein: CASSPALSRREETQYF; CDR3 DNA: TGTGCCAGCAGCCCTGCGTTGTCCCGGCGGGAAGAGACCCAGTACTTC
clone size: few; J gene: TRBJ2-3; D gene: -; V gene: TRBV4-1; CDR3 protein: CASSQAGTSTDTQYF; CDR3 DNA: TGCGCCAGCAGCCAAGCGGGGACTAGCACAGATACGCAGTATTTT